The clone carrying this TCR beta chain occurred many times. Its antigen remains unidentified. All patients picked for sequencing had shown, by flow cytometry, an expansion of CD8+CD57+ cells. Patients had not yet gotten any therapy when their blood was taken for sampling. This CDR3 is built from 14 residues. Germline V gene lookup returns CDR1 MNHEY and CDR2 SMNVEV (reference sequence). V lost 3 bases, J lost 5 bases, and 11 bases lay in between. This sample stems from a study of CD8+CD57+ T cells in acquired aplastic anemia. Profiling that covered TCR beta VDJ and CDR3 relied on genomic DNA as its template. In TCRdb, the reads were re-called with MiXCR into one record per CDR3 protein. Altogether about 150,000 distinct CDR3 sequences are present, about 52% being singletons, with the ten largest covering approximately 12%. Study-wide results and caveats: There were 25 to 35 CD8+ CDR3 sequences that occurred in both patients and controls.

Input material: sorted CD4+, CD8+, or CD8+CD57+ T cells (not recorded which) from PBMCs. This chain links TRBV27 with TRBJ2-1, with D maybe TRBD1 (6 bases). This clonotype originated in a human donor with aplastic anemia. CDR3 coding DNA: TGTGCCAGCAGTTTGGGCAGGGGAGACAATGAGCAGTTCTTC. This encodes CASSLGRGDNEQFF.